Following are 9 T cell receptor beta chains from one sample sequenced in a study of blood T cell repertoires in COVID-19. Profiling relied on immunoSEQ multiplex PCR, and the TCRdb table lists in-frame clones only, not all of them. The top ten hold 4.1% of the sample, which has over 70,000 clones, over 75% seen once. The sample consisted of peripheral blood. Receptor source: a woman aged 55-75 years with acute or convalescent COVID-19.

The rearrangement links TRBV15 to TRBJ2-3; 10 nucleotides align to TRBD2. Germline assignment: CDR1 LNHNV and CDR2 YYDKDF (reference sequence). Germline trimming cut 7 bases from V and 5 bases from J; bases unmatched to any gene: 6. The CDR3 totals 14 residues. The DNA for the CDR3 is TGTGCCACCAAGAGCGGGGGGGCCGGAGATACGCAGTATTTT. Its translation is CATKSGGAGDTQYF.

This chain connects TRBV11-3 to TRBJ2-5; D gene uncertain. CDR1 and CDR2 (germline): SGHNT, YENEEA. The CDR3 extends over 13 amino acids. Deletions cut 5 bases from V and 4 bases from J, with 11 bases between. In nucleotides, the CDR3 is TGTGCCAGCAGCCGGCAGGTAGGAGAGACCCAGTACTTC. It yields the protein CASSRQVGETQYF.

V and J are TRBV5-1 and TRBJ1-3; perhaps TRBD1 as D (5 bases). Germline V gene data show CDR1 as SGHRS and CDR2 as YFSETQ. V lost 0 bases to trimming and J lost 0 bases, with 10 bases between them. The CDR3 totals 16 residues. This CDR3 reads CASSLEGHSSGNTIYF. In nucleotides, the CDR3 is TGCGCCAGCAGCTTGGAAGGACACAGCTCTGGAAACACCATATATTTT.

The sample holds one count of this clone. This chain links TRBV5-1 with TRBJ2-2; possible D gene TRBD1, 6 bases. The V gene lost 1 base and the J gene lost 3 bases, with 10 bases spanning the gap. The CDR3 loop spans 15 amino acids. In germline, CDR1 is SGHRS, CDR2 YFSETQ. The CDR3 region has the DNA TGCGCCAGCAGCTTGATAGCAGGGGACACCGGGGAGCTGTTTTTT. This encodes CASSLIAGDTGELFF.

The chain is built from TRBV3-1 (or the pseudogene TRBV3-2) and TRBJ1-2; D gene uncertain. The length of the CDR3 is 18 residues. Germline V CDR1 and CDR2: LGHDT, YNNKEL (reference sequence). V lost 4 bases to trimming and J lost 0 bases, with 21 bases between them. This chain's CDR3 is CASSPPGLSAPTNYGYTF. Here the CDR3 DNA reads TGTGCCAGCAGCCCTCCCGGCTTGTCAGCGCCAACTAACTATGGCTACACCTTC.

This chain links TRBV18 with TRBJ2-1, with TRBD2 matching 7 bases. The trim removed 4 bases at V and 0 bases at J, leaving 3 bases unmatched. The CDR3 is made up of 15 amino acids. Germline values: CDR1 KGHSH, CDR2 LQKENI. Here the CDR3 reads CASSLAGDSYNEQFF. In DNA, the CDR3 is TGTGCCAGCTCACTGGCGGGGGACTCCTACAATGAGCAGTTCTTC. Full variable domain (outside the CDR3, taken from reference TRBV18 and TRBJ2-1): NAGVMQNPRHLVRRRGQEARLRCSPMKGHSHVYWYRQLPEEGLKFMVYLQKENIIDESGMPKERFSAEFPKEGPSILRIQQVVRGDSAAYFCASSLAGDSYNEQFFGPGTRLTVL.

The rearrangement joins TRBV6-5 to TRBJ2-2; maybe TRBD2 (7 bases). V gave up 4 bases and J gave up 7 bases, with 16 bases separating them. Germline CDR1 reads MNHEY; CDR2 reads SVGAGI. The CDR3 runs 15 residues. CDR3 sequence (DNA): TGTGCCAGCAGTTGGGATGGGGGGGCCGGCGGGGAGCTGTTTTTT. This codes for CASSWDGGAGGELFF.

This sequence joins TRBV5-1 and TRBJ1-2; D not certain. Trimming left V 5 bases short and J 6 bases short, with 17 bases between. CDR1 SGHRS and CDR2 YFSETQ come from the germline V gene. The CDR3 is 14 amino acids. CDR3 loop: CASRLAATADGYTF. The CDR3 DNA reads as TGCGCCAGCAGACTCGCAGCCACAGCCGATGGCTACACCTTC.

This chain connects TRBV10-3 to TRBJ2-7, with 11 bases aligning to TRBD1. The CDR3 spans 16 residues. From germline, CDR1 is ENHRY and CDR2 SYGVKD. Germline trimming cut 8 bases from V and 7 bases from J; bases unmatched to any gene: 16. In DNA form, the CDR3 reads TGTGCCATCGCACGTGGACAGGGGGCTTCCTCGGGGGAGCAGTACTTC. The encoded protein is CAIARGQGASSGEQYF.